Included here is one T cell receptor beta chain sequence, with context. Its antigen is still unknown. Base qualities are not at hand, and no much larger clone is one base apart. Unmatched junction bases come to 3, with V trimmed by 7 bases and J by 7 bases. CDR1 MDHEN and CDR2 SYDVKM are derived from the germline V gene. Spanning cysteine to phenylalanine, the CDR3 consists of 12 amino acids. The entry retains the CDR3 DNA only, 36 bases that are in frame from base 1. The study tested focal radiation therapy combined with CTLA-4 blockade (ipilimumab) in patients with chemo-refractory metastatic non-small-cell lung cancer. The data derive from a study of radiotherapy plus CTLA-4 blockade in lung cancer (dated by TCRdb to the late 2010s). For the wider study: Objective responses were observed in approximately 18% of enrolled patients, and disease control was achieved in approximately 32%.

General findings and caveats noted by the study authors: TCR clones derived from tumors expanded in peripheral blood after treatment with radiotherapy and ipilimumab. The strongest predictors of response, as reported, were early dynamic changes in blood T cell clones along with a rise in serum interferon-beta after radiation.

Library method: the immunoSEQ multiplex PCR assay. TCRdb obtained this table from immuneACCESS and retained in-frame rearrangements with V and J assigned. These tables miss some clones; where compared with another copy, unresolved V genes account for less than half of the shortfall, and the remainder is unexplained. The sample table records some 92,000 clones; roughly 80% of these occur just once. The top ten clones comprise around 3.6% of the sample. This specimen was peripheral blood, taken from a patient treated with radiotherapy plus ipilimumab. This receptor chain uses TRBV28 and TRBJ1-5, and 8 junction bases match TRBD1. The clonotype comes from a human donor with non-small cell lung cancer who had a partial response to radiotherapy plus ipilimumab. The CDR3 region has the sequence CASNQGAQPQHF. Read as DNA, the sequence is TGTGCCAGCAACCAGGGGGCACAGCCCCAGCATTTT.